This T cell receptor beta chain was found in a study of identical twins. This clonotype turned up a few times. The antigen remains undetermined. The V end was cut by 5 bases, the J end by 1 base, with 15 bases between. The CDR3 is 16 amino acids. Germline V gene sequence: CDR1 DFQATT, CDR2 SNEGSKA (reference sequence). Findings of the study overall: Among beta out-of-frame sequences, excess sharing between twins appeared weaker.

A single record per CDR3 protein comes from TCRdb applying MiXCR to the 5' RACE reads. The profile shows some 260,000 distinct CDR3 sequences, about 14% of them singletons. The origin of this receptor is a woman younger than 35 in good health. Material: memory (CD45RO+) T cells sorted from blood. The chain links TRBV20-1 to TRBJ2-6; a possible D gene is TRBD2 (6 bases). In DNA, the CDR3 is TGCAGTGCTCGGGACTGGAGTCTTTCTGGGGCCAACGTCCTGACTTTC. Translated: CSARDWSLSGANVLTF.